This TCR beta chain was obtained from a study of early T cells in non-severe SARS-CoV-2 infection. Study details: Unsorted whole blood bulk RNA was sequenced, with unpaired chains. Study findings and constraints: The VDJdb matching leaned toward anti-spike CD8 responses and overlooked private and CD4 specificities.

Unique molecular identifier tags were affixed to discrete cDNA molecules. TCRdb independently ran MiXCR on the 5' RACE reads; one entry per CDR3 protein. Seen here are about 35,000 distinct CDR3 sequences, around 4.3% observed once, and the top ten hold over 5%. The CDR3 runs 15 residues. Germline V lookup: CDR1 DFQATT, CDR2 SNEGSKA (reference sequence). J was trimmed by 1 base and V by 4 bases; bases with no gene match: 3. Comment on this clonotype: Its target is unknown.

Input material: whole blood. This TCR was recovered from an adult who was a healthcare worker with PCR-confirmed SARS-CoV-2 infection or an uninfected control (not recorded which). The chain carries TRBV20-1 and TRBJ2-2; TRBD1 aligns across 10 bases. The CDR3 region is CSAKTGGLNTGELFF. Here the CDR3 DNA reads TGCAGTGCTAAGACAGGGGGCTTGAACACCGGGGAGCTGTTTTTT.